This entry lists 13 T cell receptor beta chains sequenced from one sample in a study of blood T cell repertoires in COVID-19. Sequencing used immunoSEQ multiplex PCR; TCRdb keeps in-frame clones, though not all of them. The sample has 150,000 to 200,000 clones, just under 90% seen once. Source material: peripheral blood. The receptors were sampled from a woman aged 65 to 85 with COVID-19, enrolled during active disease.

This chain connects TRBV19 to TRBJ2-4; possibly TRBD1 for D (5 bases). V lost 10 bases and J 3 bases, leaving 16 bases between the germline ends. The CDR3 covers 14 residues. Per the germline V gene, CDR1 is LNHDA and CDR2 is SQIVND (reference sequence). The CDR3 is CAIQDTKVKNIQYF. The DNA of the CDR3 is TGTGCCATCCAGGACACAAAGGTCAAAAACATTCAGTACTTC.

The CDR3 region is CASSEVLGAELFF. The CDR3 region has the DNA TGTGCCAGCAGTGAAGTTCTAGGAGCGGAGCTGTTTTTT. The chain recombines TRBV6-1 with TRBJ2-2; D is unclear. The CDR3 runs 13 residues. The germline gives CDR1 MNHNS, CDR2 SASEGT. Trimming took off 1 base at V and 10 bases at J, with 10 bases between the two ends.

CDR3 nucleotide sequence: TGTGCCAGCAGCTTATCCGAGCAAGAGACCCAGTACTTC. This encodes CASSLSEQETQYF. The chain recombines TRBV11-3 with TRBJ2-5, with unresolved D. The CDR3 is made up of 13 amino acids. With 2 bases removed from V and 2 bases from J, the gap between germline ends came to 6 bases. Germline values: CDR1 SGHNT, CDR2 YENEEA.

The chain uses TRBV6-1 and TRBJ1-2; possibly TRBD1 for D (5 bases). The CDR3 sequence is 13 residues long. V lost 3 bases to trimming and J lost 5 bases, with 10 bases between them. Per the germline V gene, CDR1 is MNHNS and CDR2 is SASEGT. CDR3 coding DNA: TGTGCCAGCAGTGAGGGCAGGGCTTATGGCTACACCTTC. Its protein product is CASSEGRAYGYTF.

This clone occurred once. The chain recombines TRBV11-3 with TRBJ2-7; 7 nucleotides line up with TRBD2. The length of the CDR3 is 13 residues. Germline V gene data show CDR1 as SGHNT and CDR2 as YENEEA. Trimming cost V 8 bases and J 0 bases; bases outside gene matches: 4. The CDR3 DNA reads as TGTGCCAGCGAGAGCGGGGCCTCCTACGAGCAGTACTTC. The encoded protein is CASESGASYEQYF.

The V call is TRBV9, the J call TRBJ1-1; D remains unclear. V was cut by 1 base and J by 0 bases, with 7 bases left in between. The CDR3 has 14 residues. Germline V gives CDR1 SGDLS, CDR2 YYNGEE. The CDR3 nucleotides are TGTGCCAGCAGCGTAAACTTGATGAACACTGAAGCTTTCTTT. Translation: CASSVNLMNTEAFF.

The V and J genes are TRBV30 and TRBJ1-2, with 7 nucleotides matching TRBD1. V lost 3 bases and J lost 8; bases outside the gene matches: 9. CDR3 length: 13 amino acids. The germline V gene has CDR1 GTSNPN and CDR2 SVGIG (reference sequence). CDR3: CAWREGGARGYTF. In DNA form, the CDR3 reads TGTGCCTGGAGAGAAGGGGGCGCGAGAGGCTACACCTTC. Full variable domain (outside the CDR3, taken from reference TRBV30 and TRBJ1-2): SQTIHQWPATLVQPVGSPLSLECTVEGTSNPNLYWYRQAAGRGLQLLFYSVGIGQISSEVPQNLSASRPQDRQFILSSKKLLLSDSGFYLCAWREGGARGYTFGSGTRLTVV.

The CDR3 is CASSLVGVRGNEQFF. The CDR3 nucleotides read TGTGCCAGCAGCTTAGTCGGAGTTCGGGGCAATGAGCAGTTCTTC. The rearrangement links TRBV7-9 to TRBJ2-1; D is perhaps TRBD2 (5 bases). The CDR3 sequence is 15 residues long. Germline V gene lookup returns CDR1 SEHNR and CDR2 FQNEAQ (reference sequence). V lost 1 base and J lost 6, with 13 bases in between.

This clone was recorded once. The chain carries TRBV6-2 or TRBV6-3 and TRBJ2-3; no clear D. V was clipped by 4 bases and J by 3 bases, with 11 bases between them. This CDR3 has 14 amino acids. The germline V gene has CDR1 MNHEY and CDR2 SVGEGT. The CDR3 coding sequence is TGTGCCAGCAGTTCTTCAGACTGGACAGATACGCAGTATTTT. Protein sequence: CASSSSDWTDTQYF.

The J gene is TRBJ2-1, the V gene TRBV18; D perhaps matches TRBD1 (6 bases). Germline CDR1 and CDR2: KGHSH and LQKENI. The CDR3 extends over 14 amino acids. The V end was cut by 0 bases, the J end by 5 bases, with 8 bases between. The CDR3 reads CASSPPPGDNEQFF. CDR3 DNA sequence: TGTGCCAGCTCACCACCTCCAGGGGACAATGAGCAGTTCTTC.

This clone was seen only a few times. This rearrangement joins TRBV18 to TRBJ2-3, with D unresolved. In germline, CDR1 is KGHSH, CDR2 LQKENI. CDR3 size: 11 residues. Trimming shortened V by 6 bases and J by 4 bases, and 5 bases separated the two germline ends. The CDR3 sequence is CASSLADTQYF. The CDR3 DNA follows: TGTGCCAGCTCCCTTGCAGATACGCAGTATTTT. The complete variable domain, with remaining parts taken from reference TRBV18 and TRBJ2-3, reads NAGVMQNPRHLVRRRGQEARLRCSPMKGHSHVYWYRQLPEEGLKFMVYLQKENIIDESGMPKERFSAEFPKEGPSILRIQQVVRGDSAAYFCASSLADTQYFGPGTRLTVL.

In DNA, the CDR3 is TGTGCCACCAGCAGACGAGGACAGGGCACCGAGACCCAGTACTTC. This encodes CATSRRGQGTETQYF. The chain employs TRBV15 and TRBJ2-5, with TRBD1 matching over 8 bases. CDR1 is LNHNV, CDR2 YYDKDF, per germline (reference sequence). V lost 2 bases to trimming and J lost 5 bases; unmatched junction nucleotides: 7. The CDR3 totals 15 residues.

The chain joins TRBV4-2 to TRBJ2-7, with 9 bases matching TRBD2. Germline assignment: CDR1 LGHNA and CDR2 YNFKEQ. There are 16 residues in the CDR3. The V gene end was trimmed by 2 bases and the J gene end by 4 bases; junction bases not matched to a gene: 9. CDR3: CASSQLHSGSSYEQYF. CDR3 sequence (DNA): TGTGCCAGCAGCCAATTACATAGCGGGAGCTCGTACGAGCAGTACTTC.